The 26 T cell receptor beta chains given below trace back to one sample, sequenced in a study of T cell clones after liver transplantation. Measured with immunoSEQ multiplex PCR; TCRdb has only the in-frame clones, and not every one. In the table there are some 34,000 clones, about 93% of which are singletons. Material: CD8+ T cells from blood, obtained 12 months after liver transplant. The receptors shown here come from a human patient who received a liver transplant. Some of the T cells may derive from the graft donor.

As regards this clone: Because the CDR3's place on the DNA is in doubt, the DNA is left out and the CDR3 is given as listed by TCRdb. V is TRBV12-2 and J is TRBJ2-2; TRBD1 was called by the table and not checked on the DNA. TRBV12-2 is a recognized pseudogene. The CDR3 is 17 residues long, ends included. This CDR3 is CASRFEFGTGTTGELFF.

The chain couples TRBV19 to TRBJ1-6, with a weak D call TRBD1 (6 bases). Germline V gene data show CDR1 as LNHDA and CDR2 as SQIVND (reference sequence). This CDR3 contains 16 residues. V was clipped by 1 base and J by 13 bases, with 20 bases between them. The DNA for the CDR3 is TGTGCCAGTAGTATAGGGACAGCAATCGGCAAATTGCCCCTCCACTTT. Its translation: CASSIGTAIGKLPLHF.

The chain combines TRBV28 with TRBJ1-2, with D unclear. V was shortened by 6 bases and J by 4 bases, with 12 bases between the two germline ends. Germline lookup yields CDR1 MDHEN and CDR2 SYDVKM. This CDR3 region has 13 residues. The CDR3 nucleotides are TGTGCCAGCAGCCTCCTTATATTCTATGGCTACACCTTC. Translated, it gives CASSLLIFYGYTF.

CDR3 in DNA: TGTGCCAGCAGACAAAGCGGGAGGGCCAGGAATGAGCAGTTCTTC. This encodes CASRQSGRARNEQFF. The chain recombines TRBV7-8 with TRBJ2-1, with 10 bases identical to TRBD2. Germline CDR1 and CDR2: SGHVS and FQNEAQ. The ends lost 6 bases at V and 7 bases at J; junction bases unmatched: 9. The CDR3 contains 15 residues.

This chain connects TRBV14 to TRBJ2-7; 11 bases agree with TRBD1. The CDR3 runs 16 residues. The germline CDR1 and CDR2 sequences are SGHDN and FVKESK. The V and J ends lost 5 bases and 3 bases, in that order; junction bases with no gene match: 9. In DNA, the CDR3 is TGTGCCAGCAGCTGGACAGGGGGCCGTTCCGGCTACGAGCAGTACTTC. Residues: CASSWTGGRSGYEQYF.

The chain carries TRBV6-5 and TRBJ2-1; D perhaps matches TRBD1 (6 bases). There are 15 residues in the CDR3. Trimming removed 7 bases from V and 2 bases from J, with 15 bases in between. Looked up from germline, CDR1 is MNHEY and CDR2 is SVGAGI. CDR3 amino acids: CASTEGGLAYNEQFF. As DNA, the CDR3 is TGTGCCAGCACCGAAGGGGGATTGGCCTACAATGAGCAGTTCTTC.

The CDR3 region has the DNA TGTGCCAGCAGCTTTTCATCCTCCTCTACCTATTATAGCAATCAGCCCCAGCATTTT. The encoded protein is CASSFSSSSTYYSNQPQHF. This chain uses TRBV5-4 with TRBJ1-5; D is uncertain. Between the trimmed V and J ends, which lost 2 bases and 0 bases, there was a span of 21 bases. Germline V gene lookup returns CDR1 SGHNT and CDR2 YYREEE (reference sequence). The CDR3 contains 19 residues.

The CDR3 bases are TGTGCCACCAGCAGTTCCGGGGGCGTTGAGCAGTTCTTC. As protein: CATSSSGGVEQFF. This chain uses TRBV15 with TRBJ2-1; the D gene could be TRBD1 or TRBD2 (6 bases each). There are 13 residues in the CDR3. Germline V gives CDR1 LNHNV, CDR2 YYDKDF (reference sequence). Trimming pared 3 bases from V and 9 bases from J, leaving 12 bases between.

The V and J genes are TRBV5-6 and TRBJ1-1, with 8 bases matching TRBD1. Trimming cost V 3 bases and J 7 bases; bases outside gene matches: 5. CDR1 is SGHDT, CDR2 YYEEEE, per germline. CDR3 length equals 13 residues. The CDR3, as DNA: TGTGCCAGCAGCTACGGACAGGGTTTTGAAGCTTTCTTT. Its protein is CASSYGQGFEAFF.

This chain links TRBV4-3 with TRBJ2-6; D not resolved. The CDR3 has 15 amino acids. Between the trimmed V and J ends, which lost 1 base and 0 bases, there was a span of 4 bases. CDR1 and CDR2 (germline): LGHNA, YSLEER. The CDR3 spells CASSQGLSGANVLTF. The CDR3 DNA sequence: TGCGCCAGCAGCCAAGGACTCTCTGGGGCCAACGTCCTGACTTTC.

CDR3 coding DNA: TGTGCCAGCAGGTTCGGGGACAGGGGGTACGAGCAGTACTTC. Its translation is CASRFGDRGYEQYF. The J gene is TRBJ2-7, the V gene TRBV7-9; 11 nucleotides match TRBD1. The CDR3 sequence is 14 residues long. With V trimmed by 6 bases and J by 4 bases, 5 bases remained unmatched. CDR1 SEHNR and CDR2 FQNEAQ come from the germline V gene (reference sequence).

V gene TRBV12-2 combines with J gene TRBJ1-5; the table calls TRBD1, which could not be checked here. TRBV12-2 is noted as a pseudogene. The CDR3 length is 16 residues. The CDR3: CASRLAGQGDNQPQHF. The CDR3 DNA reads TGTGCAAGTCGCTTAGCGGGACAGGGGGACAATCAGCCCCAGCATTTT.

With respect to this clone: At the DNA level, this CDR3 is encoded by other sequences in the same sample as well. This CDR3 reads CASSGRQGTGTEAFF. CDR3 nucleotide sequence: TGTGCCAGCAGCGGGAGACAGGGGACGGGGACTGAAGCTTTCTTT. V gene TRBV13 combines with J gene TRBJ1-1; 8 bases are shared with TRBD1. CDR1 and CDR2 from the germline V gene are PRHDT and FYEKMQ (reference sequence). V lost 5 bases and J lost 5; bases outside the gene matches: 10. The CDR3 extends over 15 amino acids. Complete variable domain (other parts from reference TRBV13 and TRBJ1-1): AAGVIQSPRHLIKEKRETATLKCYPIPRHDTVYWYQQGPGQDPQFLISFYEKMQSDKGSIPDRFSAQQFSDYHSELNMSSLELGDSALYFCASSGRQGTGTEAFFGQGTRLTVV.

The rearrangement links TRBV27 to TRBJ2-7; 12 nucleotides align to TRBD2. The CDR3 has 14 amino acids. V shed 4 bases, J shed 7 bases, and the junction held 5 bases outside the gene matches. Germline V gives CDR1 MNHEY, CDR2 SMNVEV (reference sequence). The CDR3 spells CASSWTSGIREQYF. The DNA for the CDR3 is TGTGCCAGCAGTTGGACTAGCGGGATAAGGGAGCAGTACTTC.

This chain joins TRBV7-8 and TRBJ2-5; TRBD2 agrees at 9 bases. The CDR3 has 17 residues. Germline V gives CDR1 SGHVS, CDR2 FQNEAQ. Germline trimming cut 4 bases from V and 5 bases from J; bases unmatched to any gene: 14. Here the CDR3 DNA reads TGTGCCAGCAGCTCCCAACTAATAGCGCGGGAGGGGGAGACCCAGTACTTC. This sequence encodes CASSSQLIAREGETQYF.

The chain joins TRBV27 to TRBJ1-5; D call uncertain. Looked up from germline, CDR1 is MNHEY and CDR2 is SMNVEV (reference sequence). The length of the CDR3 is 13 residues. V was pared by 5 bases and J by 4 bases, with 9 bases between. CDR3 amino acids: CASSHNRNQPQHF. For the CDR3, the DNA is TGTGCCAGCAGTCACAACCGTAATCAGCCCCAGCATTTT.

This clone was seen just once. CDR3 sequence: CASSSLGQAWTEAFF. The DNA for the CDR3 is TGTGCCAGCAGTTCCCTCGGACAGGCCTGGACTGAAGCTTTCTTT. The V gene is TRBV28, the J gene TRBJ1-1; 7 nucleotides align to TRBD1. V dropped 4 bases and J dropped 5; count of bases not matched to a gene: 10. This CDR3 region has 15 residues. From germline, CDR1 is MDHEN and CDR2 SYDVKM.

The CDR3 spells CASSLVPGELFF. The CDR3 DNA sequence: TGTGCCAGCAGCTTAGTTCCCGGGGAGCTGTTTTTT. The chain is built from TRBV13 and TRBJ2-2; D gene ambiguous. The CDR3 contains 12 residues. Trimming took 1 base from V and 6 from J, leaving 3 bases between them. Germline V CDR1 and CDR2: PRHDT, FYEKMQ (reference sequence).

V gene TRBV29-1 combines with J gene TRBJ2-5; D gene uncertain. In germline, CDR1 is SQVTM, CDR2 ANQGSEA. The CDR3 is 15 amino acids. V was shortened by 0 bases and J by 3 bases, with 14 bases between the two germline ends. CDR3 protein: CSVEDAQRIEETQYF. The CDR3 nucleotides are TGCAGCGTTGAAGATGCCCAGCGAATAGAAGAGACCCAGTACTTC.

This chain connects TRBV9 to TRBJ2-1; 7 bases are a match to TRBD2. The CDR3 spans 16 residues. V shed 5 bases and J 4 bases; nucleotides not matched to a gene: 12. Germline CDR1 SGDLS, CDR2 YYNGEE. The CDR3 sequence is CASSENRDYPYNEQFF. DNA for the CDR3: TGTGCCAGCAGTGAAAACCGGGACTATCCATACAATGAGCAGTTCTTC.

The chain couples TRBV7-6 to TRBJ2-1, with TRBD2 matching 14 bases. CDR3 length: 16 amino acids. The V and J ends lost 5 bases and 5 bases, in that order; junction bases with no gene match: 5. The germline gives CDR1 SGHVS, CDR2 FNYEAQ. The CDR3 here is CASSPGLAGVDNEQFF. In DNA form, the CDR3 reads TGTGCCAGCAGCCCGGGACTAGCGGGAGTAGACAATGAGCAGTTCTTC.

This sequence joins TRBV19 and TRBJ2-3; D unclear. CDR1 and CDR2 from the germline V gene are LNHDA and SQIVND (reference sequence). Trimming removed 3 bases at V and 0 bases at J, with 4 bases between. This CDR3 spans 13 amino acids. The CDR3 loop is CASSMGSTDTQYF. Here the CDR3 DNA reads TGTGCCAGTAGTATGGGCAGCACAGATACGCAGTATTTT. The variable domain in full, with the rest retrieved from reference TRBV19 and TRBJ2-3, is DGGITQSPKYLFRKEGQNVTLSCEQNLNHDAMYWYRQDPGQGLRLIYYSQIVNDFQKGDIAEGYSVSREKKESFPLTVTSAQKNPTAFYLCASSMGSTDTQYFGPGTRLTVL.

V gene TRBV11-2 combines with J gene TRBJ1-1; unclear D gene. This CDR3 has 12 residues. Germline CDR1 and CDR2: SGHAT and FQNNGV. The V gene lost 5 bases and the J gene lost 3 bases, with 7 bases spanning the gap. The CDR3 DNA follows: TGTGCCAGCAGCCGGATGGACACTGAAGCTTTCTTT. Its translation: CASSRMDTEAFF.

This clone was detected only once. The chain uses TRBV19 and TRBJ2-2; 7 bases are shared with TRBD2. The V gene end was trimmed by 2 bases and the J gene end by 7 bases; junction bases not matched to a gene: 7. Germline V lookup: CDR1 LNHDA, CDR2 SQIVND (reference sequence). This CDR3 is built from 15 residues. The CDR3 DNA reads TGTGCCAGTAGTATAAGTGGGGAGGGAGTCGGGGAGCTGTTTTTT. Its translation is CASSISGEGVGELFF.

This clone was detected a few times. V is TRBV5-6 and J is TRBJ2-2; TRBD2 matches at 7 bases. The CDR3 has 18 residues. The trim removed 4 bases at V and 5 bases at J, leaving 17 bases unmatched. Germline V CDR1 and CDR2: SGHDT, YYEEEE. The CDR3 DNA reads TGTGCCAGCAGCCGATACCCTCGTGCGGGAGTCTATACCGGGGAGCTGTTTTTT. Its translation is CASSRYPRAGVYTGELFF.

The chain joins TRBV19 to TRBJ2-3; 11 bases are shared with TRBD2. Germline V CDR1 and CDR2: LNHDA, SQIVND (reference sequence). The length of the CDR3 is 15 residues. V gave up 6 bases and J gave up 4 bases; unmatched junction bases: 6. The CDR3 coding sequence is TGTGCCAGTAGCTCGACTAGCGGGACTGCAGATACGCAGTATTTT. As protein: CASSSTSGTADTQYF.